The subject of this entry is one TCR beta chain. The sample comes from a study of blood T cell repertoires in COVID-19. V was trimmed by 1 base and J by 4 bases, leaving 10 bases between them. Looked up from germline, CDR1 is LGHDT and CDR2 is YNNKEL (reference sequence). The CDR3 loop spans 14 amino acids. Authors' methods: The assay estimated nucleated cells by amplifying reference gene primers. Here immunoSEQ multiplex PCR was the method, and the copy in TCRdb shows in-frame clones only, minus some. D and trimming come from the DNA, and the V and J calls and clone size come from that table. This sample has roughly 140,000 clones, with 88% found just once.

The sequencing input was peripheral blood. The sequence was collected from a human donor in a cohort sampled during active COVID-19. The J gene is TRBJ2-5, the V gene TRBV3-1 (or the pseudogene TRBV3-2); D is uncertain. For the CDR3, the DNA is TGTGCCAGCAGCCAAGGTTCTCTGGCAGAGACCCAGTACTTC. It codes for CASSQGSLAETQYF.